Each of the 29 T cell receptor beta chains below was sequenced from the same sample in a study of T cell responses to AZD1222 COVID-19 vaccine. The data were produced by immunoSEQ multiplex PCR, yet TCRdb's version contains in-frame clones alone and is incomplete. The sample lists some 98,000 clones, 88% seen once, with roughly 15% in the top ten. Sequenced here: peripheral blood, sampled 28 days after the second AZD1222 dose. These receptors were collected from an adult who received the AZD1222 COVID-19 vaccine.

The chain employs TRBV19 and TRBJ1-6; no firm D call. Trimming took off 8 bases at V and 9 bases at J, with 14 bases between the two ends. The CDR3 is 13 amino acids. From germline, CDR1 is LNHDA and CDR2 SQIVND (reference sequence). CDR3 amino acids: CASGMTSSSPLHF. The CDR3 DNA reads TGTGCCAGTGGGATGACATCCAGTTCACCCCTCCACTTT. Complete variable domain (other parts from reference TRBV19 and TRBJ1-6): DGGITQSPKYLFRKEGQNVTLSCEQNLNHDAMYWYRQDPGQGLRLIYYSQIVNDFQKGDIAEGYSVSREKKESFPLTVTSAQKNPTAFYLCASGMTSSSPLHFGNGTRLTVT.

The gene calls are TRBV4-1 and TRBJ1-2, with 7 bases identical to TRBD1. The CDR3 loop spans 14 amino acids. V shed 2 bases and J 4 bases; nucleotides not matched to a gene: 4. Germline-derived CDR1 and CDR2 are MGHRA and YSYEKL. CDR3 DNA sequence: TGCGCCAGCAGCCAATTGGACAGGTCCTATGGCTACACCTTC. Its translation: CASSQLDRSYGYTF.

J is TRBJ1-2 and V is TRBV7-8, with no clear D. This CDR3 region has 14 residues. V gave up 3 bases and J gave up 1 base, with 9 bases separating them. CDR1 SGHVS and CDR2 FQNEAQ come from the germline V gene. CDR3 region: CASSFAGYNYGYTF. The CDR3 region has the DNA TGTGCCAGCAGCTTTGCAGGTTATAACTATGGCTACACCTTC.

The rearrangement uses TRBV7-9 and TRBJ1-3; no reliable D call. There are 17 residues in the CDR3. The V end lost 1 base, the J end lost 4 bases, and 17 bases lay between the germline ends. The germline V gene encodes CDR1 SEHNR and CDR2 FQNEAQ (reference sequence). CDR3 sequence reads: CASSLGGYGVPGNTIYF. CDR3 DNA sequence: TGTGCCAGCAGCTTAGGGGGATACGGGGTCCCCGGAAACACCATATATTTT. Full variable domain (missing parts from reference TRBV7-9 and TRBJ1-3): DTGVSQNPRHKITKRGQNVTFRCDPISEHNRLYWYRQTLGQGPEFLTYFQNEAQLEKSRLLSDRFSAERPKGSFSTLEIQRTEQGDSAMYLCASSLGGYGVPGNTIYFGEGSWLTVV.

In this sample, this clone turned up once. The V gene is TRBV28, the J gene TRBJ2-3; D is ambiguous. The CDR3 contains 12 residues. CDR1 and CDR2 from the germline V gene are MDHEN and SYDVKM. Deletions cut 4 bases from V and 3 bases from J, with 5 bases between. The CDR3 region has the DNA TGTGCCAGCAGTTCCCGTACAGATACGCAGTATTTT. This translates into CASSSRTDTQYF. Filled out from reference TRBV28 and TRBJ2-3, the complete variable domain reads DVKVTQSSRYLVKRTGEKVFLECVQDMDHENMFWYRQDPGLGLRLIYFSYDVKMKEKGDIPEGYSVSREKKERFSLILESASTNQTSMYLCASSSRTDTQYFGPGTRLTVL.

The chain is built from TRBV5-4 and TRBJ2-7; 9 nucleotides agree with TRBD2. The CDR3 loop spans 18 amino acids. The germline CDR1 and CDR2 sequences are SGHNT and YYREEE (reference sequence). Trimming removed 1 base from V and 5 bases from J; junction bases left unmatched: 16. The CDR3 bases are TGTGCCAGCAGCTTGATCGGAAGAGGGACTAGCCAGGTTCACGAGCAGTACTTC. Translating gives CASSLIGRGTSQVHEQYF.

The rearrangement uses TRBV29-1 and TRBJ2-1; possible D gene TRBD1, 6 bases. The ends were cut back, 7 bases at V and 5 bases at J, with 12 bases in the middle. Germline lookup yields CDR1 SQVTM and CDR2 ANQGSEA. The CDR3 runs to 12 residues. The DNA for the CDR3 is TGCAGCGGTGGAGCAGGGGACAATGAGCAGTTCTTC. It encodes CSGGAGDNEQFF.

The V and J genes are TRBV28 and TRBJ1-2; 7 nucleotides agree with TRBD1. J was trimmed by 7 bases and V by 5 bases; bases with no gene match: 4. CDR1 is MDHEN and CDR2 is SYDVKM in the germline V gene. CDR3 length: 12 amino acids. The CDR3 here is CASSTGVRGYTF. In nucleotides, the CDR3 is TGTGCCAGCAGTACAGGGGTGCGTGGCTACACCTTC.

The gene calls are TRBV28 and TRBJ2-7; the D is unclear. The CDR3 totals 14 residues. V gave up 5 bases and J gave up 2 bases, with 13 bases separating them. Germline loops: CDR1 MDHEN, CDR2 SYDVKM. Written as DNA, the CDR3 is TGTGCCAGCAGTGGGTTTACCCATACCTACGAGCAGTACTTC. It codes for CASSGFTHTYEQYF.

This chain joins TRBV13 and TRBJ1-3; the D gene is possibly TRBD1 (5 bases). Germline loops: CDR1 PRHDT, CDR2 FYEKMQ (reference sequence). The CDR3 is 16 amino acids. V dropped 4 bases and J dropped 1 base, with 14 bases sitting between them. The CDR3 DNA sequence: TGTGCCAGCAGCTCCCTTCGACAGATTTCTGGAAACACCATATATTTT. Its protein product is CASSSLRQISGNTIYF.

The chain joins TRBV2 to TRBJ2-5, with 8 nucleotides matching TRBD2. CDR3 size: 15 residues. Germline lookup yields CDR1 SNHLY and CDR2 FYNNEI. V shed 3 bases, J shed 4 bases, and the junction held 7 bases outside the gene matches. The CDR3 here is CASSDPGTSIETQYF. The CDR3, as DNA: TGTGCCAGCAGTGATCCGGGGACTAGTATAGAGACCCAGTACTTC.

This sequence joins TRBV12-3 or TRBV12-4 and TRBJ2-5, with D maybe TRBD2 (5 bases). This CDR3 has 12 residues. Trimming took 3 bases from V and 4 from J, leaving 6 bases between them. CDR3 sequence: CASSFEGETQYF. CDR3 DNA: TGTGCCAGCAGTTTTGAGGGAGAGACCCAGTACTTC.

The chain links TRBV2 to TRBJ1-1, with 7 bases fitting TRBD1. The CDR3 has 15 residues. V shed 8 bases and J 0 bases; nucleotides not matched to a gene: 9. Per germline, CDR1 SNHLY and CDR2 FYNNEI. CDR3 DNA sequence: TGTGCCAGCCCGGGACAGCAAGTCATGAACACTGAAGCTTTCTTT. Its protein is CASPGQQVMNTEAFF.

This chain joins TRBV7-8 and TRBJ2-7, with TRBD2 matching 12 bases. The CDR3 contains 16 residues. The V gene end was trimmed by 3 bases and the J gene end by 5 bases; junction bases not matched to a gene: 8. Germline V gene data show CDR1 as SGHVS and CDR2 as FQNEAQ. In DNA, the CDR3 is TGTGCCAGCAGCTTGGGACCGGGACTAGCGGGCCACGAGCAGTACTTC. The encoded protein is CASSLGPGLAGHEQYF. Full variable domain (remainder filled in from reference TRBV7-8 and TRBJ2-7): GAGVSQSPRYKVAKRGQDVALRCDPISGHVSLFWYQQALGQGPEFLTYFQNEAQLDKSGLPSDRFFAERPEGSVSTLKIQRTQQEDSAVYLCASSLGPGLAGHEQYFGPGTRLTVT.

This chain connects TRBV7-3 to TRBJ1-4; D call uncertain. CDR3 size: 13 residues. Looked up from germline, CDR1 is SGHTA and CDR2 is FQGTGA. V dropped 3 bases and J dropped 3 bases, with 5 bases sitting between them. CDR3 coding DNA: TGTGCCAGCAGCTTCGGATCTAATGAAAAACTGTTTTTT. Translated: CASSFGSNEKLFF. The complete variable domain, with remaining parts taken from reference TRBV7-3 and TRBJ1-4, reads GAGVSQTPSNKVTEKGKYVELRCDPISGHTALYWYRQSLGQGPEFLIYFQGTGAADDSGLPNDRFFAVRPEGSVSTLKIQRTERGDSAVYLCASSFGSNEKLFFGSGTQLSVL.

CDR3 protein: CASSLGQGPGELFF. As DNA, the CDR3 is TGTGCCAGCAGCTTGGGACAGGGACCCGGGGAGCTGTTTTTT. The chain has TRBV5-5 and TRBJ2-2, with TRBD1 identical over 7 bases. The CDR3 covers 14 residues. The germline V gene has CDR1 SGHKS and CDR2 YYEKEE (reference sequence). Losses at the gene ends were 0 bases for V and 6 bases for J; bases not matched to a gene: 2.

The gene calls are TRBV2 and TRBJ2-5; 8 bases are shared with TRBD1. This CDR3 has 14 amino acids. The germline CDR1 and CDR2 sequences are SNHLY and FYNNEI. With V trimmed by 4 bases and J by 2 bases, 3 bases remained unmatched. The CDR3 region is CASSGRGRQETQYF. DNA for the CDR3: TGTGCCAGCAGTGGCAGGGGGCGTCAAGAGACCCAGTACTTC.

The V call is TRBV7-2, the J call TRBJ2-2; D might be TRBD1 (5 bases). Germline CDR1 SGHTA, CDR2 FQGNSA. V lost 1 base, J lost 2 bases, and 11 bases lay in between. The CDR3 extends over 16 amino acids. In DNA, the CDR3 is TGTGCCAGCAGCTTAGGAGGTCAGGGAAACACCGGGGAGCTGTTTTTT. This sequence encodes CASSLGGQGNTGELFF.

V is TRBV30 and J is TRBJ1-2; 9 positions agree with TRBD1. The CDR3 consists of 13 residues. The V and J ends lost 3 bases and 5 bases, in that order; junction bases with no gene match: 4. CDR1 is GTSNPN, CDR2 SVGIG, per germline (reference sequence). Here the CDR3 reads CAWSEDRGYGYTF. The CDR3 DNA sequence: TGTGCCTGGAGCGAGGACAGGGGATATGGCTACACCTTC.

The rearrangement joins TRBV7-2 to TRBJ1-5; a possible D gene is TRBD1 (6 bases). CDR3 size: 14 residues. CDR1 and CDR2 from the germline V gene are SGHTA and FQGNSA. V lost 8 bases, J lost 0 bases, and 11 bases lay in between. The CDR3 DNA follows: TGTGCCAGCGCCAACAGGGATAGCAATCAGCCCCAGCATTTT. Translating gives CASANRDSNQPQHF.

This clone was seen once. This rearrangement joins TRBV9 to TRBJ2-1; TRBD2 is a possible D gene (6 bases). CDR3 length: 17 residues. Trimming stripped 1 base from V and 4 bases from J, with 18 bases between. Per the germline V gene, CDR1 is SGDLS and CDR2 is YYNGEE. CDR3 loop: CASSVSGGGAPYNEQFF. DNA of the CDR3: TGTGCCAGCAGCGTAAGTGGTGGAGGGGCCCCTTACAATGAGCAGTTCTTC.

The chain recombines TRBV5-1 with TRBJ2-3, with D perhaps matching TRBD2 (6 bases). The V end was cut by 7 bases, the J end by 1 base, with 13 bases between. The V gene's germline CDR1 is SGHRS and CDR2 YFSETQ. This CDR3 has 14 amino acids. This CDR3 is CASHYGTGTDTQYF. In DNA form, the CDR3 reads TGCGCCAGCCACTACGGGACTGGCACAGATACGCAGTATTTT.

This clone was picked up a small number of times. The gene calls are TRBV5-1 and TRBJ2-7; D remains unclear. CDR1 is SGHRS, CDR2 YFSETQ, per germline. CDR3 length: 11 amino acids. Trimming pared 0 bases from V and 6 bases from J, leaving 4 bases between. The CDR3 loop reads CASSLGFEQYF. The CDR3 DNA is TGCGCCAGCAGCTTGGGGTTCGAGCAGTACTTC.

The chain recombines TRBV5-1 with TRBJ1-2; TRBD1 matches 8 bases. CDR1 and CDR2 from the germline V gene are SGHRS and YFSETQ. V shed 2 bases and J 2 bases; nucleotides not matched to a gene: 2. The CDR3 consists of 14 residues. The CDR3 region is CASSFGQGNYGYTF. The CDR3 coding sequence is TGCGCCAGCAGCTTCGGACAGGGAAACTATGGCTACACCTTC. The complete variable domain, with remaining parts taken from reference TRBV5-1 and TRBJ1-2, reads KAGVTQTPRYLIKTRGQQVTLSCSPISGHRSVSWYQQTPGQGLQFLFEYFSETQRNKGNFPGRFSGRQFSNSRSEMNVSTLELGDSALYLCASSFGQGNYGYTFGSGTRLTVV.

The genes are TRBV19 and TRBJ1-1; tentatively, D is TRBD1 (5 bases). This CDR3 spans 15 amino acids. CDR1 LNHDA and CDR2 SQIVND come from the germline V gene (reference sequence). Trimming left V 5 bases short and J 0 bases short, with 13 bases between. The CDR3 is CASSSRQTMNTEAFF. The CDR3 DNA reads as TGTGCCAGTAGTTCCCGACAGACGATGAACACTGAAGCTTTCTTT.

In nucleotides, the CDR3 is TGTGCCAGCATGAGGCCCCCGGCGTTGGGCTACACCTTC. It encodes CASMRPPALGYTF. The J gene is TRBJ1-2, the V gene TRBV6-5; no clear D. From germline, CDR1 is MNHEY and CDR2 SVGAGI. This CDR3 is built from 13 residues. V shed 7 bases and J shed 8 bases, with 17 bases lying between them.

The J gene is TRBJ1-1, the V gene TRBV2; possibly TRBD1 for D (6 bases). V was trimmed by 7 bases and J by 8 bases, leaving 17 bases between them. The germline CDR1 and CDR2 sequences are SNHLY and FYNNEI. The CDR3 runs 13 residues. DNA for the CDR3: TGTGCCAGCACCCCCCCGGGGGGCAAGGAAGCTTTCTTT. This gives the protein CASTPPGGKEAFF.

The genes are TRBV5-1 and TRBJ2-1; tentative D call: TRBD1 (6 bases). V shed 2 bases and J shed 1 base, with 13 bases lying between them. The CDR3 has 16 residues. Germline V gene lookup returns CDR1 SGHRS and CDR2 YFSETQ. The CDR3 DNA is TGCGCCAGCAGCTTAGTGACAGGCAATTCCTACAATGAGCAGTTCTTC. It encodes CASSLVTGNSYNEQFF.

J is TRBJ2-7 and V is TRBV15, with D perhaps TRBD1 (6 bases). Germline values: CDR1 LNHNV, CDR2 YYDKDF (reference sequence). Trimming removed 0 bases from V and 2 bases from J, with 17 bases in between. The CDR3 is 17 amino acids. The CDR3 loop is CATSRDRGTRMPYEQYF. The CDR3 nucleotides read TGTGCCACCAGCAGAGATAGGGGGACCCGAATGCCCTACGAGCAGTACTTC.